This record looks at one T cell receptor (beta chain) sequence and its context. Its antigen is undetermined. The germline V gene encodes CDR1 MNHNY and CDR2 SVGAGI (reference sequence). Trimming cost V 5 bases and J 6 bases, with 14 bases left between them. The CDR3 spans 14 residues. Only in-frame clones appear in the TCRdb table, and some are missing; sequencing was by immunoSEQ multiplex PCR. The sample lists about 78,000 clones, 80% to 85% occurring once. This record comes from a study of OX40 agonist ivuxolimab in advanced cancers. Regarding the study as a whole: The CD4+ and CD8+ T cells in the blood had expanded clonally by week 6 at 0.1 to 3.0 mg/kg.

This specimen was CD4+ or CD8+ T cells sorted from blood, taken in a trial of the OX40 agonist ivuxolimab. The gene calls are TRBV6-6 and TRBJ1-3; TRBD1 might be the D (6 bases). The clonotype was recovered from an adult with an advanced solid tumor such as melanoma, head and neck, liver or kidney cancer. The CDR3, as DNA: TGTGCCAGCAGTACACAGGGTACACAAAACACCATATATTTT. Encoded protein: CASSTQGTQNTIYF.